What follows are 20 T cell receptor beta chains derived from one specimen sequenced in a study of identical twins. One entry per CDR3 protein, called by TCRdb with MiXCR from the 5' RACE reads. The data contain about 240,000 distinct CDR3 sequences, about 11% of them singletons. Sequences were obtained from memory T cells sorted from blood. All receptors come from a man aged 45-65 years in good health.

This clonotype has more than one count but fewer than ten. The genes are TRBV20-1 and TRBJ1-5; TRBD1 matches 7 bases. The CDR3 runs 14 residues. The V gene end was trimmed by 6 bases and the J gene end by 6 bases; junction bases not matched to a gene: 11. Germline CDR1 reads DFQATT; CDR2 reads SNEGSKA (reference sequence). The CDR3 reads CSARLARGSQPQHF. In DNA form, the CDR3 reads TGCAGTGCCAGGCTAGCCAGGGGGAGTCAGCCCCAGCATTTT.

This clonotype was seen ten or more times. This chain joins TRBV20-1 and TRBJ2-4; D is possibly TRBD2 (5 bases). Germline loops: CDR1 DFQATT, CDR2 SNEGSKA (reference sequence). This CDR3 region has 20 residues. With 1 base removed from V and 0 bases from J, the gap between germline ends came to 25 bases. CDR3 in DNA: TGCAGTGCTAGAGGGGTTGCGTTGGCGGGCTTCGTGATAGCCAAAAACATTCAGTACTTC. It yields the protein CSARGVALAGFVIAKNIQYF.

This clonotype was found a few times. The genes are TRBV3-1 and TRBJ1-1, with a possible D match to TRBD1 (5 bases). CDR1 and CDR2 (germline): LGHDT, YNNKEL (reference sequence). This CDR3 has 13 residues. The germline V and J ends were trimmed by 4 bases and 5 bases, with 11 bases remaining between them. In DNA, the CDR3 is TGTGCCAGCAGCCCAGGGCCGAGGACTGAAGCTTTCTTT. Translated: CASSPGPRTEAFF.

The chain carries TRBV24-1 and TRBJ2-1, with 8 bases fitting TRBD2. The CDR3 covers 16 residues. Germline loops: CDR1 KGHDR, CDR2 SFDVKD. The V and J ends lost 4 bases and 3 bases, in that order; junction bases with no gene match: 7. The CDR3 DNA reads TGTGCCACCAGTGACTATACCGGGACTAGCTACAATGAGCAGTTCTTC. Translating it yields CATSDYTGTSYNEQFF.

There are many counts of this clonotype. The chain links TRBV15 to TRBJ2-1, with D tentatively TRBD1 (6 bases). Trimming stripped 0 bases from V and 9 bases from J, with 9 bases between. Germline V lookup: CDR1 LNHNV, CDR2 YYDKDF (reference sequence). CDR3 length: 13 amino acids. CDR3 bases: TGTGCCACCAGCAGAGATTGGGGGCCTGAGCAGTTCTTC. Translated: CATSRDWGPEQFF.

This clonotype was found many times. The V and J genes are TRBV29-1 and TRBJ2-7; 10 positions match TRBD1. This CDR3 is built from 15 residues. V lost 4 bases to trimming and J lost 0 bases; unmatched junction nucleotides: 6. Germline lookup yields CDR1 SQVTM and CDR2 ANQGSEA. The CDR3 loop reads CSVGGQGGPSYEQYF. DNA of the CDR3: TGCAGCGTTGGAGGACAGGGGGGACCCTCCTACGAGCAGTACTTC.

This clonotype was picked up many times. DNA of the CDR3: TGTGCCAGCAGCCAAGACTTCAGGTACTATAATTCACCCCTCCACTTT. This codes for CASSQDFRYYNSPLHF. The genes are TRBV3-1 and TRBJ1-6; no clear D. Trimming took off 0 bases at V and 3 bases at J, with 9 bases between the two ends. This CDR3 region has 16 residues. CDR1 and CDR2 (germline): LGHDT, YNNKEL (reference sequence).

The CDR3 reads CASSARDSSVNQPQHF. DNA of the CDR3: TGTGCCAGCTCGGCGCGAGACAGTTCGGTCAATCAGCCCCAGCATTTT. This sequence joins TRBV18 and TRBJ1-5; the D gene is possibly TRBD1 (5 bases). Germline V gives CDR1 KGHSH, CDR2 LQKENI. This CDR3 contains 16 residues. V lost 6 bases and J 3 bases, leaving 18 bases between the germline ends. Full variable domain (missing parts from reference TRBV18 and TRBJ1-5): NAGVMQNPRHLVRRRGQEARLRCSPMKGHSHVYWYRQLPEEGLKFMVYLQKENIIDESGMPKERFSAEFPKEGPSILRIQQVVRGDSAAYFCASSARDSSVNQPQHFGDGTRLSIL.

The J gene is TRBJ2-1, the V gene TRBV28, with 14 bases matching TRBD2. This CDR3 region has 15 residues. Germline CDR1 is MDHEN and CDR2 is SYDVKM. The V gene end was trimmed by 6 bases and the J gene end by 8 bases; junction bases not matched to a gene: 6. The CDR3 DNA follows: TGTGCCAGCAGGACTAGCGGGAGGGCAGGCGATGAGCAGTTCTTC. It yields the protein CASRTSGRAGDEQFF.

This clonotype was recorded many times. This sequence joins TRBV18 and TRBJ2-3; 8 bases are shared with TRBD1. This CDR3 region has 16 residues. The trim removed 0 bases at V and 4 bases at J, leaving 6 bases unmatched. CDR1 is KGHSH and CDR2 is LQKENI in the germline V gene. As DNA, the CDR3 is TGTGCCAGCTCACCACCGGGCAGGGGGCGATCAGATACGCAGTATTTT. Translating it yields CASSPPGRGRSDTQYF.

Many counts were recorded for this clonotype. The rearrangement links TRBV24-1 to TRBJ2-1; 7 nucleotides agree with TRBD2. The germline gives CDR1 KGHDR, CDR2 SFDVKD. The CDR3 is 14 amino acids. J gave up 2 bases and V 4 bases, and 1 base lay outside the gene matches. The CDR3 sequence: CATSEGGAYNEQFF. The CDR3 region has the DNA TGTGCCACCAGTGAGGGGGGGGCCTACAATGAGCAGTTCTTC.

In this sample, this clonotype turned up a few times. The gene calls are TRBV29-1 and TRBJ2-1; 7 positions agree with TRBD2. The CDR3 runs to 14 residues. V shed 2 bases, J shed 8 bases, and the junction held 9 bases outside the gene matches. Germline values: CDR1 SQVTM, CDR2 ANQGSEA. CDR3 protein: CSVELWRGSYEQFF. The DNA for the CDR3 is TGCAGCGTTGAATTGTGGCGCGGGAGTTATGAGCAGTTCTTC.

The chain links TRBV20-1 to TRBJ1-2; 8 bases are a match to TRBD1. This CDR3 spans 14 amino acids. Losses at the gene ends were 4 bases for V and 3 bases for J; bases not matched to a gene: 7. CDR1 is DFQATT, CDR2 SNEGSKA, per germline (reference sequence). For the CDR3, the DNA is TGCAGTGCTAATCCCGGACAGGGTGACTATGGCTACACCTTC. Translating it yields CSANPGQGDYGYTF.

On this clonotype: A much larger clonotype is one base distant, so this may be a read error. The V gene is TRBV20-1, the J gene TRBJ2-7, with unresolved D. CDR1 and CDR2 (germline): DFQATT, SNEGSKA (reference sequence). Trimming took 1 base from V and 0 from J, leaving 10 bases between them. This CDR3 spans 14 amino acids. The CDR3 protein is CSARAPWGSYEQYF. The CDR3 nucleotides are TGCAGTGCTAGAGCTCCTTGGGGCTCCTACGAGCAGTACTTC.

This clonotype has ten or more counts. V gene TRBV30 combines with J gene TRBJ2-2; 8 bases fit TRBD2. V shed 2 bases, J shed 5 bases, and the junction held 10 bases outside the gene matches. CDR1 GTSNPN and CDR2 SVGIG come from the germline V gene (reference sequence). The CDR3 is 16 amino acids. CDR3 region: CAWSPSLTSETGELFF. Here the CDR3 DNA reads TGTGCCTGGAGTCCTTCCCTGACTAGCGAGACCGGGGAGCTGTTTTTT.

This clonotype was counted a few times. The chain carries TRBV7-9 and TRBJ2-1; TRBD2 agrees at 8 bases. Germline-derived CDR1 and CDR2 are SEHNR and FQNEAQ (reference sequence). The CDR3 is 15 amino acids. V dropped 3 bases and J dropped 10; count of bases not matched to a gene: 11. CDR3 coding DNA: TGTGCCAGCAGCTTTTCTGGCGGGAGGATCATCGAGCAGTTCTTC. Protein: CASSFSGGRIIEQFF.

The chain recombines TRBV20-1 with TRBJ2-1, with D uncertain. This CDR3 is 12 amino acids long. V was pared by 7 bases and J by 5 bases, with 12 bases between. CDR1 is DFQATT, CDR2 SNEGSKA, per germline (reference sequence). DNA of the CDR3: TGCAGTGTCCCTCCCCCGGACAATGAGCAGTTCTTC. Its translation: CSVPPPDNEQFF.

The genes are TRBV20-1 and TRBJ2-7, with D hard to call. Germline V gene lookup returns CDR1 DFQATT and CDR2 SNEGSKA (reference sequence). V lost 6 bases, J lost 2 bases, and 11 bases lay in between. The length of the CDR3 is 12 residues. The CDR3: CSAEDGTYEQYF. Written as DNA, the CDR3 is TGCAGTGCCGAGGACGGAACCTACGAGCAGTACTTC.

The rearrangement joins TRBV20-1 to TRBJ2-2, with D maybe TRBD2 (5 bases). This CDR3 region has 14 residues. V gave up 0 bases and J gave up 4 bases, with 9 bases separating them. CDR1 and CDR2 from the germline V gene are DFQATT and SNEGSKA (reference sequence). CDR3 in amino acids: CSARDVRGTGELFF. The CDR3 DNA follows: TGCAGTGCTAGAGATGTACGGGGCACCGGGGAGCTGTTTTTT.

The rearrangement joins TRBV12-3 or TRBV12-4 to TRBJ2-2; no clear D. V dropped 2 bases and J dropped 7 bases, with 8 bases sitting between them. There are 13 residues in the CDR3. The CDR3 protein is CASSLSGGGELFF. DNA for the CDR3: TGTGCCAGCAGTTTAAGTGGTGGCGGGGAGCTGTTTTTT.